Each of the 7 T cell receptor beta chains below was sequenced from the same sample in a study of T cell changes during pregnancy in multiple sclerosis (dated by TCRdb to the late 2010s). Library creation used the immunoSEQ multiplex PCR assay. As stored in TCRdb, this immuneACCESS dataset retains in-frame rearrangements with V and J assigned. A fraction of the clones does not appear; measured against another copy, unresolved V genes explain less than half of the discrepancy, and the remainder lacks a known reason. The sample records around 8,400 clones, 75% to 90% of which are singletons. The ten top clones hold 5.2% of the sample. The specimen comprised CD8+ T cells from peripheral blood mononuclear cells, sampled in the first trimester of pregnancy. Every receptor here comes from a female donor in good health, enrolled as a control in a pregnancy study.

The V call is TRBV18, the J call TRBJ2-1; D may be TRBD2 (5 bases). Germline V CDR1 and CDR2: KGHSH, LQKENI. Trimming shortened V by 1 base and J by 0 bases, and 10 bases separated the two germline ends. The CDR3 runs 16 residues. The CDR3 DNA reads TGTGCCAGCTCACCACTAGCGCAGAGCTCCTACAATGAGCAGTTCTTC. Amino acid sequence: CASSPLAQSSYNEQFF.

This clone has only one observation. V gene TRBV5-1 combines with J gene TRBJ2-3; D is unresolved. This CDR3 has 15 amino acids. Germline CDR1 reads SGHRS; CDR2 reads YFSETQ. V shed 0 bases and J shed 2 bases, with 10 bases lying between them. CDR3 in DNA: TGCGCCAGCAGCTTGGCTGGCGGATCCACAGATACGCAGTATTTT. Translating it yields CASSLAGGSTDTQYF. The complete variable domain, with remaining parts taken from reference TRBV5-1 and TRBJ2-3, reads KAGVTQTPRYLIKTRGQQVTLSCSPISGHRSVSWYQQTPGQGLQFLFEYFSETQRNKGNFPGRFSGRQFSNSRSEMNVSTLELGDSALYLCASSLAGGSTDTQYFGPGTRLTVL.

Details on this clone: At one end, the junction sequence differs from germline, possibly due to a read error. Other DNA variants within this sample encode the same CDR3. V gene TRBV7-7 combines with J gene TRBJ2-5; D may be TRBD2 (6 bases). The germline V gene encodes CDR1 SSHAT and CDR2 FNYEAQ (reference sequence). This CDR3 is 15 amino acids long. CDR3 amino acids: CASSLAAADQETQYF. CDR3 nucleotides: TGTGCTAGCAGCTTAGCGGCGGCAGACCAAGAGACCCAGTACTTC.

V is TRBV7-9 and J is TRBJ2-1; D might be TRBD2 (6 bases). The CDR3 spans 13 residues. The germline V gene encodes CDR1 SEHNR and CDR2 FQNEAQ (reference sequence). Trimming took 5 bases from V and 5 from J, leaving 10 bases between them. In DNA, the CDR3 is TGTGCCAGCAGCGGGAGGAATAACAATGAGCAGTTCTTC. Translating gives CASSGRNNNEQFF.

The J gene is TRBJ2-7, the V gene TRBV12-5, with 9 positions matching TRBD1. V dropped 2 bases and J dropped 5; count of bases not matched to a gene: 7. Germline V gene sequence: CDR1 LGHNT, CDR2 FRNRAP. The CDR3 is 15 residues long. CDR3 nucleotide sequence: TGTGCTAGTGGTTTGCCGCGGACAGGGGAGGACGAGCAGTACTTC. It codes for CASGLPRTGEDEQYF.

This chain links TRBV4-3 with TRBJ2-2; D not resolved. The CDR3 totals 17 residues. V was cut by 0 bases and J by 0 bases, with 11 bases left in between. Germline-derived CDR1 and CDR2 are LGHNA and YSLEER. The CDR3 reads CASSQDIWQANTGELFF. The DNA for the CDR3 is TGCGCCAGCAGCCAAGATATATGGCAGGCGAACACCGGGGAGCTGTTTTTT.

The chain is built from TRBV15 and TRBJ1-1, with 10 nucleotides matching TRBD1. Germline V gene data show CDR1 as LNHNV and CDR2 as YYDKDF (reference sequence). The CDR3 contains 17 residues. Losses at the gene ends were 3 bases for V and 1 base for J; bases not matched to a gene: 8. The chain's CDR3 is CATSSRGGDRGNTEAFF. The CDR3 region has the DNA TGTGCCACCAGCAGTAGGGGGGGGGACAGGGGGAACACTGAAGCTTTCTTT.